This entry features one TCR beta chain sequence. Its antigen remains unknown. These data belong to a study of vaccination and CD4 T cells after COVID-19. Sequencing of the DNA from cultured CD4+ T cells was carried out with the Oncomine TCR Beta short-read assay. TCRdb redid the calling of the PCR reads with MiXCR, one entry per CDR3 protein. Among approximately 19,000 distinct CDR3 sequences listed, 70% were seen once. Treatment noted: approximately nine-day PBMC culture with coronavirus spike peptide pools or control peptides (ViraFEST assay). Looked up from germline, CDR1 is SGHTA and CDR2 is FQGNSA. The CDR3 runs 15 residues. V lost 3 bases and J lost 4; bases outside the gene matches: 6.

This receptor was taken from a human donor who had recovered from COVID-19. Sequenced sample: CD4+ T cells from blood, cultured in vitro. The J gene is TRBJ1-3, the V gene TRBV7-2; 7 bases line up with TRBD1. CDR3 sequence (DNA): TGTGCCAGCAGCTTTACAGGGGTGAAGGGAAACACCATATATTTT. Translated, it gives CASSFTGVKGNTIYF.